A selection of T cell receptor beta chains follows, all from one sample in a study of cytomegalovirus exposure and HLA in healthy donors. Profiling relied on immunoSEQ multiplex PCR, and the TCRdb table lists in-frame clones only, not all of them. This sample has about 98,000 clones, with roughly 77% found just once. Sequencing was performed on PBMCs. These receptors all come from a man in his forties in good health and CMV-seronegative. Both conserved end residues are part of each CDR3. A D gene is named only where the DNA matches it firmly. The size of a clone is reported for some rows only, either as once, few or many, or as a class for expanded clones.

clone_size,d_call,j_call,v_call,cdr3_nt,cdr3_aa
NA,NA,TRBJ2-3,TRBV10-1,TGCGCCAGCGAGGGAACAGATACGCAGTATTTT,CASEGTDTQYF
NA,NA,TRBJ1-2,TRBV7-9,TGTGCCAGCACCCAACGGGATACCCCTAACTATGGCTACACCTTC,CASTQRDTPNYGYTF
NA,TRBD1,TRBJ1-2,TRBV30,TGTGCCTGGAGTGTGACAGGGGTTGGCTACACCTTC,CAWSVTGVGYTF
NA,NA,TRBJ1-5,TRBV19,TGTGCCAGTAGTATCCTTGGACACAGCAATCAGCCCCAGCATTTT,CASSILGHSNQPQHF
few,TRBD1,TRBJ2-2,TRBV19,TGTGCCAGTAGCCGGACAGGGGGAGATACCGGGGAGCTGTTTTTT,CASSRTGGDTGELFF
once,TRBD1,TRBJ2-5,TRBV4-1,TGCGCCAGCAGCCAAGTCGGACAGGGCGGGCAAGAGACCCAGTACTTC,CASSQVGQGGQETQYF
few,NA,TRBJ2-7,TRBV18,TGTGCCAGCTCACCGTCCACCTACGAGCAGTACTTC,CASSPSTYEQYF
NA,NA,TRBJ1-3,TRBV6-6,TGTGCCAGCAGTTACTGGCCCTCTGGAAACACCATATATTTT,CASSYWPSGNTIYF
NA,TRBD1,TRBJ1-2,TRBV7-9,TGTGCCAGCAGCTTCTCGGACAGGACATATGGCTACACCTTC,CASSFSDRTYGYTF
NA,NA,TRBJ1-4,TRBV10-3,TGTGCCATCAGTGAGGCGGATACAAATGAAAAACTGTTTTTT,CAISEADTNEKLFF
few,NA,TRBJ1-6,TRBV5-1,TGCGCCAGCAGCTTGGGGGCGGGGAGTTCACCCCTCCACTTT,CASSLGAGSSPLHF
NA,TRBD2,TRBJ2-5,TRBV5-6,TGTGCCAGCAGCTTGGCCCCACTAGCGGGGGCGGGAGAGACCCAGTACTTC,CASSLAPLAGAGETQYF
NA,TRBD1,TRBJ2-7,TRBV5-1,TGCGCCAGCAGGGGACAGGGGGCCTCCTACGAGCAGTACTTC,CASRGQGASYEQYF
NA,TRBD1,TRBJ2-5,TRBV7-9,TGTGCCAGCAGCGCGGACAGGGATCAAGAGACCCAGTACTTC,CASSADRDQETQYF
NA,NA,TRBJ2-1,TRBV7-3,TGTGCCAGCAGCCATAGCGGAGACTCCTACAATGAGCAGTTCTTC,CASSHSGDSYNEQFF
NA,NA,TRBJ1-3,TRBV5-1,TGCGCCAGCAGCTTGGCGGCAGGGGATGGAAACACCATATATTTT,CASSLAAGDGNTIYF
NA,TRBD1,TRBJ1-2,TRBV28,TGTGCCAGCAGTTGGACAGGGCGCTATGGCTACACCTTC,CASSWTGRYGYTF
NA,NA,TRBJ1-2,TRBV7-9,TGTGCCAGCAGCTTAACAGCAGGGATGAGGCTTAACTATGGCTACACCTTC,CASSLTAGMRLNYGYTF
NA,NA,TRBJ1-1,TRBV2,TGTGCCAGCAGTGAGCCCGCCGGGAAGATGAACACTGAAGCTTTCTTT,CASSEPAGKMNTEAFF
NA,NA,TRBJ1-3,TRBV5-4,TGTGCCAGCAGCCCCGGGACTTCTGGAAACACCATATATTTT,CASSPGTSGNTIYF
NA,TRBD1,TRBJ2-2,TRBV7-2,TGTGCCAGCAGCCGCTGGGCGACAGGGGCCAGCGGGGAGCTGTTTTTT,CASSRWATGASGELFF
few,TRBD1,TRBJ1-2,TRBV5-6,TGTGCCAGCAGCTTGGCCCTGAGGACAGGGCATTATGGCTACACCTTC,CASSLALRTGHYGYTF
NA,TRBD1,TRBJ1-6,TRBV5-6,TGTGCCAGCAGCTTGGGGAGGGGGCCCTCACCCCTCCACTTT,CASSLGRGPSPLHF
few,NA,TRBJ1-6,TRBV7-9,TGTGCCAGCAGCTTAGGAGGAGATAATTCACCCCTCCACTTT,CASSLGGDNSPLHF
NA,TRBD1,TRBJ2-7,TRBV4-1,TGCGCCAGCAGCCAACTTGGACAGGGAGGTGGTAGGGAGCAGTACTTC,CASSQLGQGGGREQYF
NA,NA,TRBJ1-4,TRBV5-1,TGCGCCAGCAGCCCCGGGCAGGTCGGGAAAAAACTGTTTTTT,CASSPGQVGKKLFF
few,NA,TRBJ2-7,TRBV7-7,TGTGCCAGCAGCTTAATTTTGTTGCGGGAAGCCATTAGAGAGTACTTC,CASSLILLREAIREYF
NA,TRBD1,TRBJ1-5,TRBV19,TGTGCCAGTAGTACCAACAGGGGGCGGCAGCCCCAGCATTTT,CASSTNRGRQPQHF
NA,NA,TRBJ1-1,TRBV10-2,TGCGCCACTAAATTCTCCAGGGAAGCTTTCTTT,CATKFSREAFF
NA,TRBD1,TRBJ2-7,TRBV2,TGTGCCAGCCACCAACCGGGACAGAGGGTTGGCGAGCAGTACTTC,CASHQPGQRVGEQYF
NA,NA,TRBJ2-1,TRBV4-3,TGCGCCAGCAGCCAAGAGTGGGGGGGACAATACAATGAGCAGTTCTTC,CASSQEWGGQYNEQFF
NA,NA,TRBJ2-5,TRBV18,TGCGCCAGCTCACCACCTGTGGAGGAGACCCAGTACTTC,CASSPPVEETQYF
NA,TRBD2,TRBJ2-1,TRBV14,TGTGCCAGCAGCCCAACAAGACTAGCGCTGTTCTTC,CASSPTRLALFF
few,NA,TRBJ1-6,TRBV19,TGTGCCAGTAGTTTCGCTGGCAATTCACCCCTCCACTTT,CASSFAGNSPLHF
NA,TRBD2,TRBJ2-1,TRBV6-6,TGTGCCAGCAGAACTAGCGGGGGGGGGTATGAGCAGTTCTTC,CASRTSGGGYEQFF
few,TRBD1,TRBJ1-1,TRBV11-2,TGTGCCAGCAGCCAATCCCTGGGACAGAGAGCTTTCTTT,CASSQSLGQRAFF
NA,NA,TRBJ2-7,TRBV4-2,TGTGCCAGCAGCCAGGATTCACAGGGTGCCATTGCCTACGAGCAGTACTTC,CASSQDSQGAIAYEQYF
NA,TRBD1,TRBJ1-4,TRBV11-2,TGTGCCAGCAGCTCACAGGGGTTTGGTGAAAAACTGTTTTTT,CASSSQGFGEKLFF
NA,NA,TRBJ1-2,TRBV6-5,TGTGCCAGCAGTTCCAAGGGAGGTTATGGCTACACCTTC,CASSSKGGYGYTF
NA,TRBD1,TRBJ1-2,TRBV5-1,TGCGCCAGCAGCTTGGCGACAGGGGGCTATGGCTACACCTTC,CASSLATGGYGYTF
few,NA,TRBJ2-5,TRBV19,TGTGCCAGTAGTGGAAGGACAGGGAGGGGGGAGACCCAGTACTTC,CASSGRTGRGETQYF
NA,NA,TRBJ1-2,TRBV28,TGTGCCAGCAGTCCACAGGGAAACTATGGCTACACCTTC,CASSPQGNYGYTF
NA,NA,TRBJ1-6,TRBV5-1,TGCGCCAGCAGCGCGGGGTTTGGCCCTTCGGCCCTCCACTTT,CASSAGFGPSALHF
NA,TRBD1,TRBJ1-2,TRBV27,TGTGCCAGCAGTTCAAGACCGGGCAGGGGGGATTCTAACTATGGCTACACCTTC,CASSSRPGRGDSNYGYTF
NA,TRBD1,TRBJ2-1,TRBV7-9,TGTGCCAGCAGCTTTACAGGGGGCCCGGTTAATGAGCAGTTCTTC,CASSFTGGPVNEQFF
NA,TRBD1,TRBJ1-5,TRBV28,TGTGCCAGCAACCCGACAGGGGATTATAGCAATCAGCCCCAGCATTTT,CASNPTGDYSNQPQHF
NA,NA,TRBJ1-6,TRBV2,TGTGCCAGCAGTGAAGCTCGGGCAGGGCGGCACTCACCCCTCCACTTT,CASSEARAGRHSPLHF